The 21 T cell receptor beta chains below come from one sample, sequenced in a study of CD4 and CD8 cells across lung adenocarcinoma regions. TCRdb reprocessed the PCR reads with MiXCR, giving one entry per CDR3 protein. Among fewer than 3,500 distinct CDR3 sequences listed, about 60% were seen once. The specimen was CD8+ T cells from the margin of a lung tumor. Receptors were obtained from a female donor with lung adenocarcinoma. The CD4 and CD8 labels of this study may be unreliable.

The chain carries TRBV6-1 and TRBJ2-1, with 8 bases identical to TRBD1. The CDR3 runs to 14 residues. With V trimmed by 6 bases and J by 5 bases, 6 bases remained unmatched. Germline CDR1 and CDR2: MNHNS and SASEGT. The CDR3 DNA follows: TGTGCCAGCAGCGTGACGACAGGGGACAATGAGCAGTTCTTC. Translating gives CASSVTTGDNEQFF.

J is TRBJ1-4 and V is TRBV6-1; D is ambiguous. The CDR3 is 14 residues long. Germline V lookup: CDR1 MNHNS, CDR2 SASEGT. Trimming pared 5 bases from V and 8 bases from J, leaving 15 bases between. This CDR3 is CASSRGNIWEKLFF. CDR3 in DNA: TGTGCCAGCAGTCGCGGGAATATTTGGGAAAAACTGTTTTTT.

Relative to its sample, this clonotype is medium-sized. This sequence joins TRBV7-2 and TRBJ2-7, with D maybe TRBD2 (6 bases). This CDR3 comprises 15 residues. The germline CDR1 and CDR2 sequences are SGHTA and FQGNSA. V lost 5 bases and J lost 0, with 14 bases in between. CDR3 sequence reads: CASSPSGFSSYEQYF. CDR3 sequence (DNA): TGTGCCAGCAGCCCCAGCGGGTTTAGCTCCTACGAGCAGTACTTC.

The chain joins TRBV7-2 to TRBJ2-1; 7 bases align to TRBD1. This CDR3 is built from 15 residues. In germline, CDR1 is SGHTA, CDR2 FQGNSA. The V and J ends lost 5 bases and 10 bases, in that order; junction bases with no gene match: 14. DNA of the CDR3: TGTGCCAGCAGCCGGACAGGCTTTACCTCCTACGAGCAGTTCTTC. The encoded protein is CASSRTGFTSYEQFF.

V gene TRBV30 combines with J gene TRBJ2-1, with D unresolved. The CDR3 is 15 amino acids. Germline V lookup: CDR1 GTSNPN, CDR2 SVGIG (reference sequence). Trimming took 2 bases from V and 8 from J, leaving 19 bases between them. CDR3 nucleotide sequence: TGTGCCTGGAGTAGGCTAGATCGGGTAAGCGATGAGCAGTTCTTC. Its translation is CAWSRLDRVSDEQFF.

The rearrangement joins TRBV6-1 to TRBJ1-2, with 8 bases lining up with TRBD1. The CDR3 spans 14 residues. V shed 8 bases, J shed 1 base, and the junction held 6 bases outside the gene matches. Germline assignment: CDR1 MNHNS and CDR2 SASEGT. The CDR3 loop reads CASLRGLINYGYTF. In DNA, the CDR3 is TGTGCCAGCCTCAGGGGGCTCATTAACTATGGCTACACCTTC.

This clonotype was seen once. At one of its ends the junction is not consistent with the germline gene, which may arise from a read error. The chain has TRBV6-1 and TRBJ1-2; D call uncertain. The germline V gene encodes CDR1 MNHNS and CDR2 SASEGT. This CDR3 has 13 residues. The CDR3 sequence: CASSKWSEEHPSF. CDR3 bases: TGTGCCAGCAGTAAATGGTCGGAAGAGCACCCGTCTTTC.

The CDR3 loop reads CASSYSSVSGQETQYF. CDR3 sequence (DNA): TGTGCCAGCAGTTACTCGAGTGTTTCGGGCCAAGAGACCCAGTACTTC. The chain carries TRBV6-5 and TRBJ2-1; D remains unclear. Near its end, the DNA agrees better with TRBJ2-5, so the J call may be wrong. The CDR3 has 16 amino acids. Germline V gene sequence: CDR1 MNHEY, CDR2 SVGAGI.

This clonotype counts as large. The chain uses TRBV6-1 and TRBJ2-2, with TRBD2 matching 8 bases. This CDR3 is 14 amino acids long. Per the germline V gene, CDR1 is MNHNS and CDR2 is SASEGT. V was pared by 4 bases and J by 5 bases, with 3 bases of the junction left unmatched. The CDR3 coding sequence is TGTGCCAGCAGTGTACGGGGGGGTACCGGGGAGCTGTTTTTT. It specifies CASSVRGGTGELFF.

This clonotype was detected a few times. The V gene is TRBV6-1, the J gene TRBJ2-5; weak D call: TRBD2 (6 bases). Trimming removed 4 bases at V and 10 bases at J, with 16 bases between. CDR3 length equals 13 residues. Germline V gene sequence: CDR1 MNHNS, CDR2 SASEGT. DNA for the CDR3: TGTGCCAGCAGTGTACGGTTAGCGGAGCTCCAGTACTTC. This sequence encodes CASSVRLAELQYF.

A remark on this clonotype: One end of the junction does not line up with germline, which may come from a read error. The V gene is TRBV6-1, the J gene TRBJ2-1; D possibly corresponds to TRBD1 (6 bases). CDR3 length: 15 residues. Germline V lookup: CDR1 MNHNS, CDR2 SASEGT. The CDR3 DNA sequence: TGTGCCAGCAGTGAAGGGGCAGGGAGCTACAGGGAGCAGTTTTTC. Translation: CASSEGAGSYREQFF.

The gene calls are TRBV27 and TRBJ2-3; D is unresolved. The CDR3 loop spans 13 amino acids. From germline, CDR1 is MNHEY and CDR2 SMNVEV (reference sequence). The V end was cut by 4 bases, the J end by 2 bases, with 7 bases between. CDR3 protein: CASSSRVTDTQYF. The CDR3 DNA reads TGTGCCAGCAGTTCTAGGGTCACAGATACGCAGTATTTT.

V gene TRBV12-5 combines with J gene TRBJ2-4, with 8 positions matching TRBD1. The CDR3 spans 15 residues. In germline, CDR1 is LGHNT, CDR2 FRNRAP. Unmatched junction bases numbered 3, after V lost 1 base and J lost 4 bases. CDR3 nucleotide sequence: TGTGCTAGTGGTTTGGGAGGACAGGGAAAAAACATTCAGTACTTC. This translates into CASGLGGQGKNIQYF.

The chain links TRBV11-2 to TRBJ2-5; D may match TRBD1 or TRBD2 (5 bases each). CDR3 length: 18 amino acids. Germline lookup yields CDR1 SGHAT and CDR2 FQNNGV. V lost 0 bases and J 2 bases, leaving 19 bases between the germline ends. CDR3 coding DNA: TGTGCCAGCAGCTTAGATAACTCCCGGGGCACCCGTCAAGAGACCCAGTACTTC. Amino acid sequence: CASSLDNSRGTRQETQYF.

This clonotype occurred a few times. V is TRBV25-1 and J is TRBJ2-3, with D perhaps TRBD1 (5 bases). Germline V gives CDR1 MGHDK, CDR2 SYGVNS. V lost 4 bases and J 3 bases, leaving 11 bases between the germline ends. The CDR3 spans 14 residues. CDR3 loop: CASSVQGETDTQYF. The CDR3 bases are TGTGCCAGCAGTGTGCAGGGCGAGACAGATACGCAGTATTTT.

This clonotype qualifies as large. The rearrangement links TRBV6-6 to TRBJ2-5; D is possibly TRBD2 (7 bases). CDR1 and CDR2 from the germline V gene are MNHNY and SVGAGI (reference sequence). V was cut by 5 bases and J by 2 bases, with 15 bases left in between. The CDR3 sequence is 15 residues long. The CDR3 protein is CASSREGTRQETQYF. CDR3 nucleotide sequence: TGTGCCAGCAGTAGGGAGGGGACACGGCAAGAGACCCAGTACTTC.

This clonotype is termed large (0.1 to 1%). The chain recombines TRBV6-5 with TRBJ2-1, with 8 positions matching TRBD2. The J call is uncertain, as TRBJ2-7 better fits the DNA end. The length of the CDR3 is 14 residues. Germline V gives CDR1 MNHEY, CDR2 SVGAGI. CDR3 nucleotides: TGTGCCAGCAGTTCAGCGGGAGACAGTTACGAGCAGTACTTC. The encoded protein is CASSSAGDSYEQYF.

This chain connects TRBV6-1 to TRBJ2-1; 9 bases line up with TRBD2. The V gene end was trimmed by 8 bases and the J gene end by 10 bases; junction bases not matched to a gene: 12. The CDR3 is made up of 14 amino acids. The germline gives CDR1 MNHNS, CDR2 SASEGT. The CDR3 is CASGGAGGPREQFF. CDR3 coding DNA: TGTGCCAGCGGCGGGGCGGGGGGGCCCAGAGAGCAGTTCTTC.

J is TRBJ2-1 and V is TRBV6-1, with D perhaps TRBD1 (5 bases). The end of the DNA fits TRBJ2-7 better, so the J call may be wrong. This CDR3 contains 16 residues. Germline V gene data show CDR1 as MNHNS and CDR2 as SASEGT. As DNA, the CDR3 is TGTGCCAGCAGTGAGGGCAGGGTCCTTATGGCTTACGAGCAGTACTTC. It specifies CASSEGRVLMAYEQYF.

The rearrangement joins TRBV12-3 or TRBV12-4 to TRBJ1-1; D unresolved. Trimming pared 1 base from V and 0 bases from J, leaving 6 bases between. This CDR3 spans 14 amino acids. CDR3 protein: CASSLELMNTEAFF. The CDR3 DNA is TGTGCCAGCAGTTTAGAGCTGATGAACACTGAAGCTTTCTTT.

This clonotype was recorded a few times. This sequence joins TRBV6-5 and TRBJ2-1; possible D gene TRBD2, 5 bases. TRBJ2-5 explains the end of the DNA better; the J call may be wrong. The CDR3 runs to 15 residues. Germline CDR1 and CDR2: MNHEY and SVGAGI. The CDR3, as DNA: TGTGCCAGCAGTCACGAATCTGCGGACGGACTGCCCCAGTACTTC. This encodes CASSHESADGLPQYF.